The 11 T cell receptor beta chains listed next were all sequenced from one sample in a study of T-cell reconstitution after alpha-beta-depleted transplantation in children. Molecular barcoding with unique molecular identifiers was used for the TCRbeta library. TCRdb re-derived calls from the PCR reads in MiXCR, one entry per CDR3 protein. The sample yields around 110,000 distinct CDR3 sequences, 9% to 12% seen once. Material: PBMCs, obtained before TCRalphabeta/CD19-depleted stem cell transplant. The source is a boy younger than 10 with acute lymphoblastic leukemia, due to receive a stem cell transplant.

This clonotype was observed many times. The J gene is TRBJ2-1, the V gene TRBV7-9; D is uncertain. The CDR3 consists of 14 residues. CDR1 is SEHNR, CDR2 FQNEAQ, per germline (reference sequence). V was clipped by 1 base and J by 2 bases, with 6 bases between them. CDR3 coding DNA: TGTGCCAGCAGCTTAGGCCAAACCTACAATGAGCAGTTCTTC. This encodes CASSLGQTYNEQFF.

The J gene is TRBJ1-1, the V gene TRBV7-4; the D is unclear. This CDR3 comprises 13 residues. V lost 5 bases and J lost 11, with 18 bases in between. The V gene's germline CDR1 is SGHVT and CDR2 SQSDAQ. CDR3 residues: CASSPTGQSVAFF. The CDR3 nucleotides are TGTGCCAGCAGCCCAACCGGGCAGAGTGTGGCTTTCTTT.

The table lists this clonotype with many counts. The V and J genes are TRBV6-1 and TRBJ1-2; no definite D call. Trimming removed 6 bases at V and 8 bases at J, with 19 bases between. The CDR3 spans 14 residues. The V gene's germline CDR1 is MNHNS and CDR2 SASEGT. The CDR3 nucleotides are TGTGCCAGCAGCCTCCTTACAGCATCGGGCGGCTACACCTTC. It is translated as CASSLLTASGGYTF.

This chain joins TRBV21-1 and TRBJ2-3. TRBV21-1 is labeled a pseudogene. The CDR3 totals 12 residues. The CDR3 loop is CASEDSTDTQYF. CDR3 DNA sequence: TGTGCCAGCGAAGACAGCACAGATACGCAGTATTTT.

This clonotype was found once. Here the CDR3 DNA reads TGCAGTGCTGTTTCAAGACAGGTTGAAAAACTGTTTTTT. Translated, it gives CSAVSRQVEKLFF. The rearrangement joins TRBV20-1 to TRBJ1-4, with D perhaps matching TRBD1 (6 bases). The CDR3 contains 13 residues. V dropped 5 bases and J dropped 7 bases, with 14 bases sitting between them. Germline-derived CDR1 and CDR2 are DFQATT and SNEGSKA (reference sequence).

This clonotype was seen many times. The gene calls are TRBV20-1 and TRBJ1-5; 10 bases match TRBD1. From germline, CDR1 is DFQATT and CDR2 SNEGSKA (reference sequence). With 5 bases clipped from V and 9 bases from J, the junction kept 13 bases outside the gene matches. The CDR3 extends over 15 amino acids. In nucleotides, the CDR3 is TGCAGTGCTTTGGACCGGGACAGGGGAATTTTGCCCCAGCATTTT. It specifies CSALDRDRGILPQHF.

This chain connects TRBV3-1 to TRBJ2-1, with a possible D match to TRBD2 (6 bases). V gave up 11 bases and J gave up 4 bases, with 27 bases separating them. Germline V gene sequence: CDR1 LGHDT, CDR2 YNNKEL (reference sequence). The CDR3 is 17 residues long. In DNA form, the CDR3 reads TGTGCCTCCTGCCAAGGGAAGGGCGGGGCCAGATACAATGAGCAGTTCTTC. Protein product: CASCQGKGGARYNEQFF.

The chain joins TRBV6-2 or TRBV6-3 to TRBJ1-1, with D unclear. Per germline, CDR1 MNHEY and CDR2 SVGEGT. The V gene lost 7 bases and the J gene lost 1 base, with 7 bases spanning the gap. CDR3 length equals 12 residues. The CDR3 sequence is CASTFGNTEAFF. CDR3 in DNA: TGTGCCAGCACGTTCGGGAACACTGAAGCTTTCTTT.

Only a few counts were recorded for this clonotype. This chain joins TRBV4-1 and TRBJ2-3, with 10 nucleotides matching TRBD2. The CDR3 runs to 15 residues. The junction had 8 bases not matched to a gene; V was cut back by 6 bases and J by 5 bases. Germline lookup yields CDR1 MGHRA and CDR2 YSYEKL. The CDR3 DNA follows: TGCGCCAGCAGTAATAAGCGGGAGGGCATAGATACGCAGTATTTT. Its protein is CASSNKREGIDTQYF.

In its sample, this clonotype was seen a few times. The chain recombines TRBV3-1 with TRBJ2-7, with 7 bases lining up with TRBD1. The CDR3 totals 14 residues. Trimming removed 3 bases from V and 1 base from J; junction bases left unmatched: 3. Germline V lookup: CDR1 LGHDT, CDR2 YNNKEL (reference sequence). The CDR3 DNA follows: TGTGCCAGCAGCCACCCGGGACAGTCCTACGAGCAGTACTTC. It translates to CASSHPGQSYEQYF.

In this sample, this clonotype turned up many times. DNA for the CDR3: TGTGCCAGCAGCTTAGCGATGGACCCTGCCTACGAGCAGTACTTC. Its protein product is CASSLAMDPAYEQYF. The chain links TRBV7-2 to TRBJ2-7; the D is unclear. CDR1 is SGHTA, CDR2 FQGNSA, per germline. V was shortened by 0 bases and J by 2 bases, with 11 bases between the two germline ends. The CDR3 contains 15 residues.